Presented here are 20 T cell receptor beta chains from one specimen sequenced in a study of blood T cells in healthy people across ages. Sample-barcoded 5' priming and a J-beta primer mix drove a second PCR of about 7 to 11 cycles. One entry per CDR3 protein, called by TCRdb with MiXCR from the 5' RACE reads. Here the sample spans 580,000 or so distinct CDR3 sequences, under 55% being singletons. The sample taken for sequencing was blood. These receptors all stem from a man older than 75 in good health.

The chain combines TRBV2 with TRBJ2-3; unclear D gene. The CDR3 loop spans 15 amino acids. Germline CDR1 is SNHLY and CDR2 is FYNNEI. V gave up 2 bases and J gave up 2 bases, with 11 bases separating them. CDR3 loop: CASSELGLPTDTQYF. The CDR3, as DNA: TGTGCCAGCAGTGAATTGGGCCTACCCACAGATACGCAGTATTTT.

With regard to this clonotype: The junction shows a germline mismatch at one end, possibly a read error. The V and J genes are TRBV6-5 and TRBJ1-6, with a weak D call TRBD1 (5 bases). The CDR3 contains 18 residues. CDR1 MNHEY and CDR2 SVGAGI come from the germline V gene. The CDR3, as DNA: TGTGCCAGCAGTTACTCGGCTGCCGGGACCGCCTACAATTCACCCCTCCACTTT. It encodes CASSYSAAGTAYNSPLHF.

The CDR3 coding sequence is TGTGCCAGCAGTGACGAAGCGAGGGAGACCCAGTACTTC. Translating it yields CASSDEARETQYF. The chain links TRBV6-2 or TRBV6-3 to TRBJ2-4; D is ambiguous. The J call may be in error: the DNA end matches TRBJ2-5 better. Per germline, CDR1 MNHEY and CDR2 SVGEGT. This CDR3 contains 13 residues.

This clonotype has only a few counts. CDR3 in amino acids: CASTQPGSSYEQYF. CDR3 DNA: TGTGCCAGCACCCAACCCGGGAGCTCCTACGAGCAGTACTTC. This chain links TRBV7-2 with TRBJ2-7, with a possible D match to TRBD2 (6 bases). Germline assignment: CDR1 SGHTA and CDR2 FQGNSA. The CDR3 has 14 residues. V was shortened by 7 bases and J by 0 bases, with 13 bases between the two germline ends.

This clonotype was seen many times. V usage is TRBV6-5 and J usage is TRBJ2-3; D may match TRBD1 or TRBD2 (5 bases each). With 6 bases removed from V and 4 bases from J, the gap between germline ends came to 17 bases. The CDR3 loop spans 15 amino acids. The V gene's germline CDR1 is MNHEY and CDR2 SVGAGI. The CDR3: CASRPGTNLPDTQYF. CDR3 bases: TGTGCCAGCAGACCCGGGACCAATTTGCCAGATACGCAGTATTTT.

The rearrangement links TRBV15 to TRBJ2-3; TRBD1 matches at 7 bases. The CDR3 runs to 17 residues. V dropped 0 bases and J dropped 5; count of bases not matched to a gene: 11. Germline loops: CDR1 LNHNV, CDR2 YYDKDF (reference sequence). The CDR3 nucleotides are TGTGCCACCAGCAGAGAAGGAAGAGGGACAGCCATAGATACGCAGTATTTT. Translating gives CATSREGRGTAIDTQYF.

The V call is TRBV15, the J call TRBJ2-1; 13 positions agree with TRBD2. The J segment lost 3 bases and the V segment lost 1 base, leaving 3 bases of the junction unmatched. The germline gives CDR1 LNHNV, CDR2 YYDKDF (reference sequence). This CDR3 has 17 residues. Here the CDR3 reads CATSRGGTSGIYNEQFF. The CDR3 bases are TGTGCCACCAGCAGAGGAGGGACTAGCGGGATCTACAATGAGCAGTTCTTC.

This clonotype was found once. The chain recombines TRBV9 with TRBJ2-7, with D uncertain. V lost 0 bases and J lost 0, with 10 bases in between. The V gene's germline CDR1 is SGDLS and CDR2 YYNGEE. The CDR3 contains 15 residues. CDR3 DNA: TGTGCCAGCAGCGTAGGCCCGGCAAACTCCTACGAGCAGTACTTC. Encoded protein: CASSVGPANSYEQYF.

This clonotype was seen ten or more times. V and J are TRBV20-1 and TRBJ2-3; the match to TRBD1 covers 10 bases. Germline trimming cut 6 bases from V and 2 bases from J; bases unmatched to any gene: 8. The CDR3 has 15 amino acids. Looked up from germline, CDR1 is DFQATT and CDR2 is SNEGSKA (reference sequence). Here the CDR3 reads CSAPPGQGHTDTQYF. CDR3 coding DNA: TGCAGTGCCCCCCCGGGACAGGGGCACACAGATACGCAGTATTTT.

The chain joins TRBV7-2 to TRBJ1-6; TRBD1 matches at 7 bases. The germline V gene encodes CDR1 SGHTA and CDR2 FQGNSA. CDR3 length equals 14 residues. The V and J ends lost 6 bases and 5 bases, in that order; junction bases with no gene match: 4. The DNA of the CDR3 is TGTGCCAGCAGAGCCGGGACAGATAATTCACCCCTCCACTTT. It encodes CASRAGTDNSPLHF.

This clonotype was seen more than once but under ten times. The chain links TRBV7-2 to TRBJ2-1; 7 nucleotides line up with TRBD1. Trimming cost V 2 bases and J 10 bases; bases outside gene matches: 11. CDR3 size: 15 residues. The germline CDR1 and CDR2 sequences are SGHTA and FQGNSA. The CDR3: CASSLFWQGVGEQFF. In DNA form, the CDR3 reads TGTGCCAGCAGCTTATTTTGGCAGGGGGTTGGGGAGCAGTTCTTC.

This clonotype has just a few counts. This sequence joins TRBV7-2 and TRBJ1-6, with 8 bases aligning to TRBD1. V lost 5 bases, J lost 7 bases, and 7 bases stayed unmatched. The CDR3 is 15 amino acids. CDR1 and CDR2 from the germline V gene are SGHTA and FQGNSA. CDR3 amino acids: CASSPGQAHNSPLHF. The CDR3 DNA reads TGTGCCAGCAGCCCGGGACAGGCGCACAATTCACCCCTCCACTTT.

This clonotype was picked up many times. The V call is TRBV28, the J call TRBJ1-5; 8 bases match TRBD1. The CDR3 runs 15 residues. The germline gives CDR1 MDHEN, CDR2 SYDVKM. Germline trimming cut 6 bases from V and 3 bases from J; bases unmatched to any gene: 7. The chain's CDR3 is CASRRAGGNNQPQHF. Here the CDR3 DNA reads TGTGCCAGCAGGAGAGCAGGGGGCAACAATCAGCCCCAGCATTTT.

This clonotype has more than one count but fewer than ten. The chain employs TRBV29-1 and TRBJ2-5; a weak D match, TRBD2 (5 bases). V lost 7 bases and J lost 1, with 16 bases in between. Germline CDR1 reads SQVTM; CDR2 reads ANQGSEA. This CDR3 region has 14 residues. As DNA, the CDR3 is TGCAGCGCCCTCGGGGTGAGGGCCCAAGAGACCCAGTACTTC. Protein product: CSALGVRAQETQYF.

This clonotype occurred a few times. The chain joins TRBV29-1 to TRBJ1-2; maybe TRBD1 (6 bases). V was clipped by 7 bases and J by 10 bases, with 13 bases between them. Germline CDR1 is SQVTM and CDR2 is ANQGSEA. There are 10 residues in the CDR3. The CDR3 nucleotides are TGCAGCGCCGCCCCAGGGGACTACACCTTC. It translates to CSAAPGDYTF.

The DNA for the CDR3 is TGTGCCAGCAGTCCCCTGGGTAACAGGGGCCGTATCGATCAGCCCCAGCATTTT. It encodes CASSPLGNRGRIDQPQHF. The chain links TRBV27 to TRBJ1-5; 7 nucleotides align to TRBD1. The J segment lost 5 bases and the V segment lost 5 bases, leaving 18 bases of the junction unmatched. The CDR3 has 18 amino acids. Per germline, CDR1 MNHEY and CDR2 SMNVEV (reference sequence).

V is TRBV5-1 and J is TRBJ1-6; 8 bases map to TRBD1. Germline CDR1 is SGHRS and CDR2 is YFSETQ. With V trimmed by 4 bases and J by 13 bases, 10 bases remained unmatched. The CDR3 is 14 residues long. The CDR3 bases are TGCGCCAGCAGCCCGGGACAGGTTTTTTCGCCCCTCCACTTT. Protein product: CASSPGQVFSPLHF.

This chain connects TRBV28 to TRBJ2-1; 14 nucleotides align to TRBD2. The trim removed 6 bases at V and 10 bases at J, leaving 5 bases unmatched. The CDR3 covers 14 residues. Germline V gene data show CDR1 as MDHEN and CDR2 as SYDVKM. The CDR3 protein is CASRRLAGGREQFF. Here the CDR3 DNA reads TGTGCCAGCAGAAGACTAGCGGGAGGGCGGGAGCAGTTCTTC.

This clonotype was seen only once. The chain recombines TRBV20-1 with TRBJ2-7, with 8 nucleotides matching TRBD2. V lost 6 bases to trimming and J lost 3 bases; unmatched junction nucleotides: 10. There are 14 residues in the CDR3. Germline V gives CDR1 DFQATT, CDR2 SNEGSKA (reference sequence). The CDR3 spells CSAPSGLGRYEQYF. The CDR3 nucleotides read TGCAGTGCCCCCTCGGGACTAGGGCGCTACGAGCAGTACTTC.

The V call is TRBV6-5, the J call TRBJ2-1, with 10 bases aligning to TRBD2. J lost 6 bases, V lost 0 bases, and 8 bases had no gene match. The CDR3 has 17 residues. Looked up from germline, CDR1 is MNHEY and CDR2 is SVGAGI. The CDR3 sequence: CASSYSRPAGGPNEQFF. Written as DNA, the CDR3 is TGTGCCAGCAGTTACTCGAGGCCAGCGGGGGGGCCCAATGAGCAGTTCTTC.